This paragraph covers one T cell receptor (beta chain) sequence. The sample originates from a study of blood T cell repertoires in COVID-19. Whole-study context: There were acute and convalescent COVID-19 samples, and they came from the United States, Italy and Spain.

Authors' data handling: Amplifying reference gene primers gave estimates of nucleated cell counts. Sequencing was performed with immunoSEQ multiplex PCR; in TCRdb, only in-frame clones are kept and a portion is missing. V and J calls and clone size are those listed in that table; D and trimming were worked out from the DNA. The sample lists fewer than 65,000 clones, approximately 89% seen once, with over 3% in the top ten. This CDR3 has 16 residues. Germline values: CDR1 LGHNA, CDR2 YNFKEQ. V was clipped by 0 bases and J by 5 bases, with 17 bases between them. The chain uses TRBV4-2 and TRBJ2-7, with D possibly TRBD1 on 6 matching bases. The sample was peripheral blood. The TCR sequence derives from a middle-aged man with acute or convalescent COVID-19. The CDR3 bases are TGTGCCAGCAGCCAAGATTTGTGGGGGCCAAAAAACGAGCAGTACTTC. Its translation is CASSQDLWGPKNEQYF.